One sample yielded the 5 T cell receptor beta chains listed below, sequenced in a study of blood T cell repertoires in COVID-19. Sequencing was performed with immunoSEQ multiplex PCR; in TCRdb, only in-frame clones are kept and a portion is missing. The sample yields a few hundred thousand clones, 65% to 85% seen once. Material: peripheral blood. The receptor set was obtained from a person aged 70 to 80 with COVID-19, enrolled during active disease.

The CDR3 DNA follows: TGTGCCAGCAGCTTGGCGCAGGGGAACAATGGCTACACCTTC. Protein product: CASSLAQGNNGYTF. The genes are TRBV7-9 and TRBJ1-2, with D possibly TRBD1 on 6 matching bases. This CDR3 has 14 residues. Germline loops: CDR1 SEHNR, CDR2 FQNEAQ (reference sequence). V lost 3 bases, J lost 6 bases, and 14 bases lay in between.

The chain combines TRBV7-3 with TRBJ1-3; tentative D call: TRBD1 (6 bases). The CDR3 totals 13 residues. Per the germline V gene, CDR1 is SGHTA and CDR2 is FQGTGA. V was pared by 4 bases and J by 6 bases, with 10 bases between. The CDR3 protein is CASSSGTTNTIYF. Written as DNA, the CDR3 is TGTGCCAGCAGCTCAGGGACAACAAACACCATATATTTT. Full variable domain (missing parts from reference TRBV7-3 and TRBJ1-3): GAGVSQTPSNKVTEKGKYVELRCDPISGHTALYWYRQSLGQGPEFLIYFQGTGAADDSGLPNDRFFAVRPEGSVSTLKIQRTERGDSAVYLCASSSGTTNTIYFGEGSWLTVV.

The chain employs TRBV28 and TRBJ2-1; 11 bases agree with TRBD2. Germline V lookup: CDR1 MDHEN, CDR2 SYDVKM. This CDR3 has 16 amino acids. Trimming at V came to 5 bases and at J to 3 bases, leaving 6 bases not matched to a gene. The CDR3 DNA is TGTGCCAGCAGTCCCACTAGCGGGAGAGGCTACAATGAGCAGTTCTTC. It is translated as CASSPTSGRGYNEQFF.

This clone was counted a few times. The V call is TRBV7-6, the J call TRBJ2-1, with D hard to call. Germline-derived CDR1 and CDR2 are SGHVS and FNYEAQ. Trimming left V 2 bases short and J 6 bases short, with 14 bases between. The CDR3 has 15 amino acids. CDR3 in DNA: TGTGCCAGCAGCTTACCCCGGAGACCCGGCAATGAGCAGTTCTTC. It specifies CASSLPRRPGNEQFF. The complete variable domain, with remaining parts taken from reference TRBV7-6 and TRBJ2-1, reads GAGVSQSPRYKVTKRGQDVALRCDPISGHVSLYWYRQALGQGPEFLTYFNYEAQQDKSGLPNDRFSAERPEGSISTLTIQRTEQRDSAMYRCASSLPRRPGNEQFFGPGTRLTVL.

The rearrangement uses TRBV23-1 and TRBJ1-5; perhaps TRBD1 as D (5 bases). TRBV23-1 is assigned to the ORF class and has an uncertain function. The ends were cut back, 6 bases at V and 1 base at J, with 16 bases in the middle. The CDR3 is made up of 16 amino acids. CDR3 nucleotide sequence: TGCGCCAGCAGATCTGACAGACGAAGGAGCAATCAGCCCCAGCATTTT. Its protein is CASRSDRRRSNQPQHF.